This T cell receptor beta chain originates from a study of blood T cells in healthy people across ages. Primers used in a second PCR of roughly 7 to 12 cycles were a sample-barcoded 5' primer and a J-beta primer mix. TCRdb reprocessed the 5' RACE reads via MiXCR and lists one record per CDR3 protein. The sample shows over 500,000 distinct CDR3 sequences, approximately 52% of them seen only once. Germline loops: CDR1 ENHRY, CDR2 SYGVKD. CDR3 length: 13 amino acids. V was trimmed by 11 bases and J by 3 bases, leaving 11 bases between them. The chain couples TRBV10-3 to TRBJ1-6; no clear D gene. Sequencing was performed on blood. The receptor's source is a woman older than 75 in good health. CDR3 loop: CASRQDYNSPLHF. The DNA for the CDR3 is TGTGCCTCACGACAAGACTATAATTCACCCCTCCACTTT.